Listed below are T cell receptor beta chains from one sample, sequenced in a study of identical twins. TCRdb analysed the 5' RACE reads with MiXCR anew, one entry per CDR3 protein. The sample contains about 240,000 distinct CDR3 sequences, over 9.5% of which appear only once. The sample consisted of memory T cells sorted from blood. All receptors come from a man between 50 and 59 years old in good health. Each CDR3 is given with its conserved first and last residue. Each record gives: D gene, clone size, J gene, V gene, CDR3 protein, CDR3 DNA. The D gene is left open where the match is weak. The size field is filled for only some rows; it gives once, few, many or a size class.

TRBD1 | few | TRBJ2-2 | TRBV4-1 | CASSQETGILAGELFF | TGCGCCAGCAGCCAAGAGACAGGGATTTTGGCCGGGGAGCTGTTTTTT
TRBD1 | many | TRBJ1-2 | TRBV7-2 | CASSLTGVEGYTF | TGTGCCAGCAGCTTGACAGGGGTTGAGGGCTACACCTTC
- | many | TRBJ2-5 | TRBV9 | CASSVGGQQETQYF | TGTGCCAGCAGCGTGGGGGGACAGCAAGAGACCCAGTACTTC
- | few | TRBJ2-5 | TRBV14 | CASSKTGILQETQYF | TGTGCCAGCAGCAAAACCGGGATCCTGCAAGAGACCCAGTACTTC
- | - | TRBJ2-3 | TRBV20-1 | CSARSATRWTDTQYF | TGCAGTGCTAGATCGGCTACTCGCTGGACAGATACGCAGTATTTT
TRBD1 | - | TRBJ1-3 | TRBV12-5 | CASGKSGTGSGNTIYF | TGTGCTAGTGGTAAATCCGGGACAGGCTCTGGAAACACCATATATTTT
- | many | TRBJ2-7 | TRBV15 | CATSRDQASSLYEQYF | TGTGCCACCAGCAGAGATCAGGCTAGCTCCCTCTACGAGCAGTACTTC
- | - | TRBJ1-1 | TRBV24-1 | CATRGGWGTEAFF | TGTGCCACCAGGGGGGGATGGGGGACTGAAGCTTTCTTT
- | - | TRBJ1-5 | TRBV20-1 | CSASAGSHQPQHF | TGCAGTGCTAGTGCAGGGTCCCATCAGCCCCAGCATTTT
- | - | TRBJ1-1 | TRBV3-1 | CASSLSGKGNTEAFF | TGTGCCAGCAGCCTCTCAGGAAAGGGGAACACTGAAGCTTTCTTT
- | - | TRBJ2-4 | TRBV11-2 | CASSLVRGRDGKNIQYF | TGTGCCAGCAGCTTAGTCAGGGGTCGGGACGGCAAAAACATTCAGTACTTC
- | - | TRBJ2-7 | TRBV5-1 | CASSLAGQDYQQYF | TGCGCCAGCAGCTTGGCCGGGCAGGACTACCAGCAGTACTTC
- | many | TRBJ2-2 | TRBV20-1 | CSARDGNTGELFF | TGCAGTGCTAGAGACGGGAACACCGGGGAGCTGTTTTTT
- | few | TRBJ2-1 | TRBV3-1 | CASSQGGISYNEQFF | TGTGCCAGCAGCCAAGGCGGGATCTCCTACAATGAGCAGTTCTTC
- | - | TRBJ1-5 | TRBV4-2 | CASSQDWGQQPQHF | TGTGCCAGCAGCCAAGATTGGGGGCAGCAGCCCCAGCATTTT
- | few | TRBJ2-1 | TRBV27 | CASSWRGPYNEQFF | TGTGCCAGCAGTTGGCGGGGACCCTACAATGAGCAGTTCTTC
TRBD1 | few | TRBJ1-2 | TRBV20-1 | CSSTGGAKGYTF | TGCAGTAGTACAGGGGGCGCGAAGGGCTACACCTTC
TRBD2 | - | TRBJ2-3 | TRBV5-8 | CASSLVLAGADTQYF | TGTGCCAGCAGCTTGGTGCTAGCGGGAGCTGATACGCAGTATTTT
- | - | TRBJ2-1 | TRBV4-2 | CASSQGTLATGDNYNEQFF | TGTGCCAGCAGCCAAGGGACCCTTGCAACGGGAGATAACTACAATGAGCAGTTCTTC
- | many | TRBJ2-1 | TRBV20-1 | CSAIKDSVSYNEQFF | TGCAGTGCTATCAAAGACAGCGTCTCCTACAATGAGCAGTTCTTC
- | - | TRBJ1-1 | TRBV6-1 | CASSPDRYRNRNTEAFF | TGTGCCAGCAGCCCCGATAGATACAGGAACCGGAACACTGAAGCTTTCTTT
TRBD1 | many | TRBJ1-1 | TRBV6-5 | CASSYSGQGNTEAFF | TGTGCCAGCAGTTACTCCGGACAGGGGAACACTGAAGCTTTCTTT
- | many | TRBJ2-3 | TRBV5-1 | CASSLVYLGDTDTQYF | TGCGCCAGCAGCTTGGTCTACTTGGGTGACACAGATACGCAGTATTTT
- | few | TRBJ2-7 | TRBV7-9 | CASSQLVSYEQYF | TGTGCCAGCAGCCAACTAGTCTCCTACGAGCAGTACTTC
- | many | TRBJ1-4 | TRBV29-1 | CSGGQTNEKLFF | TGCAGCGGGGGACAAACGAATGAAAAACTGTTTTTT
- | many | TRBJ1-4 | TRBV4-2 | CASSQDSWGEKLFF | TGTGCCAGCAGCCAAGACAGTTGGGGTGAAAAACTGTTTTTT
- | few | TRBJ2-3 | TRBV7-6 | CASSLARGGSTDTQYF | TGTGCCAGCAGCTTAGCCAGGGGGGGTTCCACAGATACGCAGTATTTT
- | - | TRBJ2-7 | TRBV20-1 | CSARGVHVYEQYF | TGCAGTGCTAGAGGCGTCCACGTCTACGAGCAGTACTTC
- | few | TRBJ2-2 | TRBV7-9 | CASSLEAGTGELFF | TGTGCCAGCAGCTTAGAGGCGGGCACCGGGGAGCTGTTTTTT
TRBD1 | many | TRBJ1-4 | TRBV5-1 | CASSFGQGGEKLFF | TGCGCCAGCAGCTTCGGACAGGGGGGGGAAAAACTGTTTTTT
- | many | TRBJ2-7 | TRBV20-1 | CSARDSLGTRPYEQYF | TGCAGTGCTAGAGACTCTCTCGGGACAAGGCCCTACGAGCAGTACTTC
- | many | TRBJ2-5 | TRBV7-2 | CASSTDLGSETQYF | TGTGCCAGCAGCACAGATCTAGGATCAGAGACCCAGTACTTC
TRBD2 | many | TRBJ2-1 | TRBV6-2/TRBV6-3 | CASSSPSGSFNEQFF | TGTGCCAGCAGTTCCCCTAGCGGGAGTTTCAATGAGCAGTTCTTC
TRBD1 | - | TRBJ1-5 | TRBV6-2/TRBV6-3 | CASSTTGLNQPQHF | TGTGCCAGTTCCACGACAGGGCTCAATCAGCCCCAGCATTTT
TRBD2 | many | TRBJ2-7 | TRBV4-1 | CASSPRLISGRYSYEQYF | TGCGCCAGCAGCCCAAGGCTAATTAGCGGGAGGTACTCCTACGAGCAGTACTTC
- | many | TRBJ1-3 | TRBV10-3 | CAISDSTSGNTIYF | TGTGCCATCAGTGATAGTACCTCTGGAAACACCATATATTTT
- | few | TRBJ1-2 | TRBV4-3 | CASSRRTGGDYGYTF | TGCGCCAGCAGCCGCCGAACGGGAGGAGACTATGGCTACACCTTC
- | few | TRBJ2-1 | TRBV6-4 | CASSSSRGHEQFF | TGTGCCAGCAGTTCGTCCCGTGGCCATGAGCAGTTCTTC
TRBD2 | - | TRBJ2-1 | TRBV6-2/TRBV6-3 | CASNSGTSGRDHEQFF | TGTGCCAGCAACAGCGGGACTAGCGGGAGGGACCATGAGCAGTTCTTC
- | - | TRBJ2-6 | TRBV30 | CAWSRGSVLGSGANVLTF | TGTGCCTGGAGCCGGGGCAGTGTATTGGGTTCTGGGGCCAACGTCCTGACTTTC
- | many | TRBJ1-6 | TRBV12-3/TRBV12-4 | CASSPNNSPLHF | TGTGCCAGCAGCCCTAATAATTCACCCCTCCACTTT
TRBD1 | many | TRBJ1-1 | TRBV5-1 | CASSLEAGTAEAFF | TGCGCCAGCAGCCTAGAGGCCGGGACAGCTGAAGCTTTCTTT
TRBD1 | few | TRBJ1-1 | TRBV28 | CATAPERGQYAEAFF | TGTGCCACCGCCCCCGAAAGGGGGCAATATGCTGAAGCTTTCTTT
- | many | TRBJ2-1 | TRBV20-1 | CSAQGGGIYNEQFF | TGCAGTGCCCAGGGGGGAGGTATCTACAATGAGCAGTTCTTC
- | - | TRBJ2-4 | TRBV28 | CASSLPWKGEGPDIQYF | TGTGCCAGCAGCTTACCCTGGAAGGGCGAGGGTCCGGACATTCAGTACTTC
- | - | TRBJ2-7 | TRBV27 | CASSFKQYYEQYF | TGTGCCAGCAGTTTCAAGCAGTACTACGAGCAGTACTTC
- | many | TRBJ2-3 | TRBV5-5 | CASSATRTVKLTDTQYF | TGTGCCAGCAGCGCCACTCGGACAGTTAAACTCACAGATACGCAGTATTTT
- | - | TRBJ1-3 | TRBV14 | CASSRDGVWGNPIYF | TGTGCCAGCAGCCGCGACGGAGTATGGGGAAACCCCATATATTTT
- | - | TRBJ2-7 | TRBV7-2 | CASSLQGEASYEQYF | TGTGCCAGCAGCTTGCAGGGTGAAGCCTCCTACGAGCAGTACTTC
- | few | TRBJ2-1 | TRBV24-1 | CATSDLAAHTEQFF | TGTGCCACCAGTGATCTGGCAGCCCATACTGAGCAGTTCTTC
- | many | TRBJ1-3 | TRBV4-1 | CASSQDNNSGNTIYF | TGCGCCAGCAGCCAAGATAACAACTCTGGAAACACCATATATTTT
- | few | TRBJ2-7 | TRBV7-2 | CASSLAPDSYEQYF | TGTGCCAGCAGCTTAGCCCCAGACTCCTACGAGCAGTACTTC
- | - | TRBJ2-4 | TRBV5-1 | CASSFRDRSQDIQYF | TGCGCCAGCAGCTTTCGGGATAGGAGCCAAGACATTCAGTACTTC
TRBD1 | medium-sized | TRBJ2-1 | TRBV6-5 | CASSTPGTAHNEQFF | TGTGCCAGCAGTACTCCCGGGACAGCCCACAATGAGCAGTTCTTC